These 10 T cell receptor beta chains were sequenced from one sample in a study of blood T cell repertoires in COVID-19. Sequencing used immunoSEQ multiplex PCR; TCRdb keeps in-frame clones, though not all of them. The table records roughly 300,000 clones, around 87% of them present only once. Specimen: PBMCs or T cells enriched from blood (not recorded which). The receptors derive from a woman under 40 who had recovered from COVID-19.

This chain uses TRBV5-4 with TRBJ1-1, with TRBD1 matching over 8 bases. Trimming took 4 bases from V and 1 from J; bases not matched to a gene: 9. Per germline, CDR1 SGHNT and CDR2 YYREEE (reference sequence). The length of the CDR3 is 16 residues. The chain's CDR3 is CASSGPGQATNTEAFF. DNA for the CDR3: TGTGCCAGCAGCGGGCCGGGACAGGCGACGAACACTGAAGCTTTCTTT. Supplemented by reference TRBV5-4 and TRBJ1-1, the full variable domain reads ETGVTQSPTHLIKTRGQQVTLRCSSQSGHNTVSWYQQALGQGPQFIFQYYREEENGRGNFPPRFSGLQFPNYSSELNVNALELDDSALYLCASSGPGQATNTEAFFGQGTRLTVV.

This chain connects TRBV25-1 to TRBJ1-1; 11 positions agree with TRBD1. This CDR3 contains 16 residues. CDR1 and CDR2 (germline): MGHDK, SYGVNS. The V and J ends lost 5 bases and 5 bases, in that order; junction bases with no gene match: 10. DNA for the CDR3: TGTGCCAGCAGTAGGACAGGGGGCGTGCTGGGTACTGAAGCTTTCTTT. Amino acids: CASSRTGGVLGTEAFF.

The chain carries TRBV4-1 and TRBJ1-4; 7 bases are shared with TRBD1. CDR1 is MGHRA, CDR2 YSYEKL, per germline. The V and J ends lost 1 base and 6 bases, in that order; junction bases with no gene match: 8. This CDR3 region has 16 residues. The CDR3 protein is CASSQGGGGGYEKLFF. For the CDR3, the DNA is TGCGCCAGCAGCCAAGGGGGCGGAGGGGGCTATGAAAAACTGTTTTTT.

V usage is TRBV19 and J usage is TRBJ1-1; 12 positions agree with TRBD1. The CDR3 sequence is 16 residues long. Germline V gene sequence: CDR1 LNHDA, CDR2 SQIVND (reference sequence). V shed 5 bases, J shed 2 bases, and the junction held 6 bases outside the gene matches. Here the CDR3 reads CASSLGTGGFNTEAFF. The CDR3 DNA sequence: TGTGCCAGTAGTTTGGGGACAGGGGGCTTTAACACTGAAGCTTTCTTT.

The chain couples TRBV28 to TRBJ1-1; 9 positions agree with TRBD1. The V gene end was trimmed by 5 bases and the J gene end by 10 bases; junction bases not matched to a gene: 11. The CDR3 spans 14 residues. Per germline, CDR1 MDHEN and CDR2 SYDVKM. In nucleotides, the CDR3 is TGTGCCAGCAGTGCCCCGGGACAGGGTAAGAGAGCTTTCTTT. Translated: CASSAPGQGKRAFF.

The chain recombines TRBV14 with TRBJ1-4; D remains unclear. The CDR3 runs 16 residues. V dropped 5 bases and J dropped 0 bases, with 13 bases sitting between them. Germline loops: CDR1 SGHDN, CDR2 FVKESK. The CDR3 sequence is CASSSFRCATNEKLFF. CDR3 sequence (DNA): TGTGCCAGCAGCTCCTTCAGATGTGCAACTAATGAAAAACTGTTTTTT.

The chain links TRBV5-1 to TRBJ2-3; 8 bases align to TRBD1. Germline loops: CDR1 SGHRS, CDR2 YFSETQ. V gave up 5 bases and J gave up 5 bases; unmatched junction bases: 7. The CDR3 runs 14 residues. The CDR3 loop is CASSTDRGKDTQYF. The CDR3 DNA is TGCGCCAGCAGTACCGACAGGGGTAAAGATACGCAGTATTTT.

The table lists this clone with a few counts. This rearrangement joins TRBV4-1 to TRBJ1-2; no clear D gene. The V end lost 1 base, the J end lost 3 bases, and 24 bases lay between the germline ends. Per germline, CDR1 MGHRA and CDR2 YSYEKL. The CDR3 runs to 19 residues. In DNA form, the CDR3 reads TGCGCCAGCAGCCAAGTGATCGTTCTGAGGGCAGATACCTACTATGGCTACACCTTC. Translated: CASSQVIVLRADTYYGYTF.

This chain uses TRBV20-1 with TRBJ1-2, with a weak D call TRBD1 (5 bases). CDR1 and CDR2 (germline): DFQATT, SNEGSKA (reference sequence). This CDR3 has 11 residues. Trimming removed 8 bases at V and 11 bases at J, with 18 bases between. The CDR3 region is CSSQQGGWYTF. DNA for the CDR3: TGCAGTTCCCAGCAGGGAGGGTGGTACACCTTC.

This chain joins TRBV18 and TRBJ1-1; unclear D gene. The V and J ends lost 6 bases and 8 bases respectively, with 13 bases between them. In germline, CDR1 is KGHSH, CDR2 LQKENI. This CDR3 is 12 amino acids long. CDR3 DNA sequence: TGTGCCAGCTCTTCCGGGATGAGAGAAGCTTTCTTT. Its protein product is CASSSGMREAFF.